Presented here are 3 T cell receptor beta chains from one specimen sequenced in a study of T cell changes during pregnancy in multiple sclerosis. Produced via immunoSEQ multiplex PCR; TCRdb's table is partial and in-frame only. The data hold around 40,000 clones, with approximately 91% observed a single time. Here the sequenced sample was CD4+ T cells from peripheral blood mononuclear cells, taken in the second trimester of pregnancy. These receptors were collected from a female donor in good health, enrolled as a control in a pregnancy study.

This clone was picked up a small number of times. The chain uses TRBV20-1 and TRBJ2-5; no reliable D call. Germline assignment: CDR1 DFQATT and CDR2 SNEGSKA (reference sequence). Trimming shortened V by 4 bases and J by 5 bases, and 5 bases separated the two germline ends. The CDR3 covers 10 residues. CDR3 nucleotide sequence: TGCAGTGCTATTCAGGAGACCCAGTACTTC. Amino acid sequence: CSAIQETQYF.

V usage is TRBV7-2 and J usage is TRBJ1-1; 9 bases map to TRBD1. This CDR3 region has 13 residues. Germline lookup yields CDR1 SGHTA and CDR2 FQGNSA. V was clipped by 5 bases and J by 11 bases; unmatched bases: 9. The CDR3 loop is CASSQGQGGMAFF. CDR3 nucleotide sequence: TGTGCCAGCAGCCAGGGACAGGGAGGCATGGCTTTCTTT.

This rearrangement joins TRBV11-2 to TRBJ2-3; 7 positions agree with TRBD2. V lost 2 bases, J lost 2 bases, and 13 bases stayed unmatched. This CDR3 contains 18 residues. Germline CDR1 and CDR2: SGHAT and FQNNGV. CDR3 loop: CASSLNRQASGFTDTQYF. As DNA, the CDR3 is TGTGCCAGCAGCTTAAATCGTCAGGCTAGCGGTTTCACAGATACGCAGTATTTT.